The rows below give T cell receptor beta chains drawn from one sample of a study of regulatory and conventional T cells in RAG deficiency. Clones were read by immunoSEQ multiplex PCR, and TCRdb kept only the in-frame ones, dropping some. The table shows roughly 20,000 clones, with roughly 89% occurring only once. The sample was also linked to a second study, of regulatory T cells.

The sample comprised Tregs sorted from blood. The source is a human donor in good health. The CDR3 runs from the conserved cysteine through the conserved F or W. D genes are given only for firm matches. Only part of the rows carry a size: once, few, many, or a class if the clone is expanded.

TRBJ1-3,18,-,-,TRBV6-1,TGTGCCAGCAGTGAATTGTGGCGGACTACCAGCTCTGGAAACACCATATATTTT,CASSELWRTTSSGNTIYF
TRBJ2-1,16,TRBD1,-,TRBV7-8,TGTGCCAGCAGCTATAGAGGACAGGGACGATCGGTTGGTCAGTTCTTC,CASSYRGQGRSVGQFF
TRBJ2-1,13,-,-,TRBV5-1,TGCGCCAGCAGCCAGCCTTCGGGGAATGAGCAGTTCTTC,CASSQPSGNEQFF
TRBJ1-5,15,TRBD1,-,TRBV28,TGTGCCAGCACCCCGACAGGGACGCGCAATCAGCCCCAGCATTTT,CASTPTGTRNQPQHF
TRBJ1-4,13,TRBD1,-,TRBV9,TGTGCCAGCTCTCAGGGGGGAGTTGAAAAACTGTTTTTT,CASSQGGVEKLFF
TRBJ1-1,16,-,-,TRBV5-1,TGCGCCAGCAGCTCAGCAGGGGCCCTGATGAACACTGAAGCTTTCTTT,CASSSAGALMNTEAFF
TRBJ1-4,16,-,-,TRBV11-2,TGTGCCAGCAGCCCAAGGGTGGGACCAACTAATGAAAAACTGTTTTTT,CASSPRVGPTNEKLFF
TRBJ2-2,15,-,-,TRBV11-3,TGTGCCAGCAGCCAGGCAGGGGTTGACGCCGGGGAGCTGTTTTTT,CASSQAGVDAGELFF
TRBJ1-5,16,-,-,TRBV7-6,TGTGCCAGCAGCTTAGAGGGAGGCCCCAACGATCAGCCCCAGCATTTT,CASSLEGGPNDQPQHF
TRBJ2-1,15,-,-,TRBV6-1,TGTGCCAGCAGTGAAACTGTGTTGGGAGCGGCTGAGCAGTTCTTC,CASSETVLGAAEQFF
TRBJ2-1,16,-,-,TRBV19,TGTGCCAGTGGAGATTCGTGGGGGGGGCACTACAATGAGCAGTTCTTC,CASGDSWGGHYNEQFF
TRBJ1-2,13,TRBD1,-,TRBV7-9,TGTGCCAGCAGCAACGACAGGGTGGGGGGCTACACCTTC,CASSNDRVGGYTF
TRBJ1-2,15,-,-,TRBV7-8,TGTGCCAGCAGCTTAGCCCCGACAGACTACTATGGCTACACCTTC,CASSLAPTDYYGYTF
TRBJ2-7,15,TRBD2,-,TRBV6-6,TGTGCCAGCACCTACGGAGGGACTAGCGGCTACGAGCAGTACTTC,CASTYGGTSGYEQYF
TRBJ1-1,12,-,-,TRBV2,TGTGCCAGCTTTAGGGCGAACACTGAAGCTTTCTTT,CASFRANTEAFF
TRBJ2-1,16,TRBD1,-,TRBV30,TGTGCCTGGAGTTCCCCGGGACAGGGTTCCTACAATGAGCAGTTCTTC,CAWSSPGQGSYNEQFF
TRBJ1-4,15,-,-,TRBV5-1,TGCGCCAGCAGCTTGGGGGGGACGGCTAATGAAAAACTGTTTTTT,CASSLGGTANEKLFF
TRBJ1-6,15,-,-,TRBV5-6,TGTGCCAGTTCATCATCATCGAAGTATAATTCACCCCTCCACTTT,CASSSSSKYNSPLHF
TRBJ1-2,14,-,-,TRBV2,TGTGCCAGCAGTGATAGGCAGGGCTTCTATGGCTACACCTTC,CASSDRQGFYGYTF
TRBJ2-7,14,TRBD1,few,TRBV12-5,TGTGCTAGTGGTCATGGACAGGGAACCTACGAGCAGTACTTC,CASGHGQGTYEQYF
TRBJ2-5,15,TRBD1,-,TRBV5-1,TGCGCCAGCAGCTACGGGACAGGAGCGCAAGAGACCCAGTACTTC,CASSYGTGAQETQYF
TRBJ1-1,14,-,-,TRBV5-4,TGTGCCAGCAGCTCCGGGCCGCTGAACACTGAAGCTTTCTTT,CASSSGPLNTEAFF
TRBJ1-1,15,TRBD1,-,TRBV5-4,TGTGCCAGCAGCACCCAGACAGGGGGGTACACTGAAGCTTTCTTT,CASSTQTGGYTEAFF
TRBJ1-5,15,-,-,TRBV6-1,TGTGCCAGCAGTGAAGGTCCAGGAATCAATCAGCCCCAGCATTTT,CASSEGPGINQPQHF
TRBJ2-7,15,-,-,TRBV5-1,TGCGCCAGCAGCCCCCGGCAGGGTCGTTTTGTTGAGCAGTACTTC,CASSPRQGRFVEQYF
TRBJ2-1,15,TRBD2,-,TRBV5-1,TGCGCCAGCAGCCCGGGACTAGCGGGAGGCAATGAGCAGTTCTTC,CASSPGLAGGNEQFF
TRBJ2-7,15,-,few,TRBV19,TGTGCCAGTAGTGCGGATTACTCTAGCTCCTACGAGCAGTACTTC,CASSADYSSSYEQYF
TRBJ2-7,11,-,-,TRBV6-1,TGTGCCAGCAGCGGGAGCTACGAGCAGTACTTC,CASSGSYEQYF
TRBJ2-5,13,TRBD2,-,TRBV9,TGTGCCAGCAGCGGGGGGGGTCGGGAGACCCAGTACTTC,CASSGGGRETQYF
TRBJ1-1,14,-,-,TRBV6-1,TGTGCCAGCAGCAGTCTACCATTGAACACTGAAGCTTTCTTT,CASSSLPLNTEAFF
TRBJ1-1,13,-,-,TRBV30,TGTGCCTGGAGGGGAAACATGAACACTGAAGCTTTCTTT,CAWRGNMNTEAFF
TRBJ2-1,14,-,-,TRBV7-3,TGTGCCAGCAGGCAGGGGGGGGGCTACAATGAGCAGTTCTTC,CASRQGGGYNEQFF
TRBJ2-1,14,-,-,TRBV19,TGTGCCAGTAGTATAGGGGACACCTACAATGAGCAGTTCTTC,CASSIGDTYNEQFF
TRBJ1-6,17,TRBD1,-,TRBV30,TGTGCCTGGAGTGACGGGACAGAGAGCTCCTATAATTCACCCCTCCACTTT,CAWSDGTESSYNSPLHF
TRBJ2-1,16,-,-,TRBV5-1,TGCGCCAGCAGCTTGGGTCTGGGCCAGGGGAGGAATGAGCAGTTCTTC,CASSLGLGQGRNEQFF
TRBJ2-5,13,TRBD1,-,TRBV5-6,TGTGCCAGCAGCCGGGACAGGGGTGAGACCCAGTACTTC,CASSRDRGETQYF
TRBJ1-1,11,-,-,TRBV5-1,TGCGTCAGCAGAGGGCGGACTGAAGCTTTCTTT,CVSRGRTEAFF
TRBJ1-1,14,TRBD1,-,TRBV7-6,TGTGCCAGCAGCCGGACAGGGTCTGGGACTGAAGCTTTCTTT,CASSRTGSGTEAFF
TRBJ2-1,17,TRBD2,-,TRBV11-3,TGTGCCAGCAGCTTAGTCAGCGGGACTGCCTCCTACAATGAGCAGTTCTTC,CASSLVSGTASYNEQFF
TRBJ1-3,16,-,-,TRBV15,TGTGCCACCAGCCGACCAAGGGATCCCTCTGGAAACACCATATATTTT,CATSRPRDPSGNTIYF
TRBJ2-1,13,-,-,TRBV12-2,TGTGCAAGTCGGGATATTCTAGCGAATGAGCAGTTCTTC,CASRDILANEQFF
TRBJ2-3,17,-,-,TRBV2,TGTGCCAGCAGAGGGCTACCGAGAAGGATAAGCACAGATACGCAGTATTTT,CASRGLPRRISTDTQYF